What follows are 14 T cell receptor beta chains derived from one specimen sequenced in a study of radiation and T cells in renal cell carcinoma. Time point specified: baseline pretreatment blood. Treatment: 15 Gy SBRT to primary tumor, nephrectomy 4 weeks later. Profiling relied on immunoSEQ multiplex PCR, and the TCRdb table lists in-frame clones only, not all of them. The sample comprises about 91,000 clones, 65% to 85% of which are singletons, and around 6.7% rests with the top ten. Material: blood, obtained from a patient whose treatment included radiotherapy and nephrectomy. These receptors all come from a man between 60 and 75 years old with renal cell carcinoma.

This chain links TRBV7-9 with TRBJ2-1; TRBD2 matches at 9 bases. This CDR3 is 15 amino acids long. CDR1 and CDR2 from the germline V gene are SEHNR and FQNEAQ (reference sequence). V lost 3 bases, J lost 4 bases, and 4 bases stayed unmatched. As DNA, the CDR3 is TGTGCCAGCAGCTTCGGACTAGCGCAGTACAATGAGCAGTTCTTC. It codes for CASSFGLAQYNEQFF.

This chain links TRBV7-9 with TRBJ2-5, with D possibly being TRBD1 (6 bases). The CDR3 has 16 residues. CDR1 is SEHNR, CDR2 FQNEAQ, per germline (reference sequence). Trimming took off 2 bases at V and 2 bases at J, with 15 bases between the two ends. CDR3 region: CASSLFPGTGQETQYF. CDR3 DNA sequence: TGTGCCAGCAGCTTATTCCCCGGAACAGGGCAAGAGACCCAGTACTTC.

This chain links TRBV19 with TRBJ2-6; D remains unclear. The V end lost 8 bases, the J end lost 1 base, and 6 bases lay between the germline ends. Germline CDR1 LNHDA, CDR2 SQIVND (reference sequence). CDR3 length equals 13 residues. DNA of the CDR3: TGTGCCAGTCGACCATCTGGGGCCAACGTCCTGACTTTC. This gives the protein CASRPSGANVLTF.

This chain links TRBV27 with TRBJ2-7; 9 nucleotides line up with TRBD2. CDR1 and CDR2 (germline): MNHEY, SMNVEV (reference sequence). V was pared by 7 bases and J by 2 bases, with 6 bases of the junction left unmatched. This CDR3 is 14 amino acids long. CDR3 DNA sequence: TGTGCCAGCACCCAAGCGGGAGGCCCCTACGAGCAGTACTTC. This sequence encodes CASTQAGGPYEQYF.

This clone was picked up one time. V usage is TRBV7-9 and J usage is TRBJ1-1; D may be TRBD1 (5 bases). Trimming stripped 5 bases from V and 4 bases from J, with 23 bases between. The germline V gene encodes CDR1 SEHNR and CDR2 FQNEAQ (reference sequence). The CDR3 is made up of 17 amino acids. CDR3 protein: CASSGIDGTPGSTEAFF. CDR3 bases: TGTGCCAGCAGCGGTATAGATGGGACCCCTGGAAGCACTGAAGCTTTCTTT.

This clone rates as medium-sized (0.01 to 0.1%). The V gene is TRBV7-9, the J gene TRBJ1-1; possibly TRBD1 for D (5 bases). The CDR3 covers 15 residues. The V end was cut by 6 bases, the J end by 1 base, with 15 bases between. Germline V gene lookup returns CDR1 SEHNR and CDR2 FQNEAQ (reference sequence). The CDR3 bases are TGTGCCAGCAGACGGGACTCCTCGGGGAACACTGAAGCTTTCTTT. This gives the protein CASRRDSSGNTEAFF.

The CDR3 nucleotides read TGTGCCACCAGCTTAGGGCGGGGAGACGAGCAGTACTTC. Translated, it gives CATSLGRGDEQYF. The chain combines TRBV15 with TRBJ2-7, with a tentative D call TRBD2 (6 bases). Germline V CDR1 and CDR2: LNHNV, YYDKDF (reference sequence). The V end lost 5 bases, the J end lost 5 bases, and 13 bases lay between the germline ends. CDR3 size: 13 residues.

The genes are TRBV10-3 and TRBJ2-7; no firm D call. There are 14 residues in the CDR3. CDR1 and CDR2 from the germline V gene are ENHRY and SYGVKD. The ends were cut back, 0 bases at V and 1 base at J, with 7 bases in the middle. CDR3 loop: CAISESEGSYEQYF. DNA of the CDR3: TGTGCCATCAGTGAGTCGGAAGGATCCTACGAGCAGTACTTC.

This clone appeared a few times. The rearrangement joins TRBV15 to TRBJ2-7; D call uncertain. The V gene lost 1 base and the J gene lost 5 bases, with 12 bases spanning the gap. Germline CDR1 and CDR2: LNHNV and YYDKDF (reference sequence). The CDR3 is 14 amino acids. CDR3 in amino acids: CATSRGEGLDEQYF. Written as DNA, the CDR3 is TGTGCCACCAGCAGAGGGGAAGGTCTCGACGAGCAGTACTTC.

This rearrangement joins TRBV25-1 to TRBJ1-1; D unresolved. This CDR3 has 14 residues. CDR1 and CDR2 (germline): MGHDK, SYGVNS. V was cut by 1 base and J by 7 bases, with 13 bases left in between. CDR3: CASSESGHFGEAFF. In DNA form, the CDR3 reads TGTGCCAGCAGTGAATCTGGTCATTTTGGTGAAGCTTTCTTT.

The chain uses TRBV27 and TRBJ2-3; D unclear. The CDR3 totals 14 residues. From germline, CDR1 is MNHEY and CDR2 SMNVEV (reference sequence). Trimming stripped 0 bases from V and 2 bases from J, with 6 bases between. The CDR3 protein is CASSLSVFTDTQYF. The CDR3 region has the DNA TGTGCCAGCAGTTTATCGGTCTTCACAGATACGCAGTATTTT.

This clone was counted between two and nine times. The chain recombines TRBV5-1 with TRBJ1-4; weak D call: TRBD1 (5 bases). The CDR3 consists of 14 residues. Trimming pared 0 bases from V and 6 bases from J, leaving 9 bases between. Looked up from germline, CDR1 is SGHRS and CDR2 is YFSETQ. CDR3 nucleotide sequence: TGCGCCAGCAGCTTGGACAGGTCGTATGAAAAACTGTTTTTT. This encodes CASSLDRSYEKLFF. Full variable domain (missing parts from reference TRBV5-1 and TRBJ1-4): KAGVTQTPRYLIKTRGQQVTLSCSPISGHRSVSWYQQTPGQGLQFLFEYFSETQRNKGNFPGRFSGRQFSNSRSEMNVSTLELGDSALYLCASSLDRSYEKLFFGSGTQLSVL.

The J gene is TRBJ2-7, the V gene TRBV29-1; D unclear. The germline V gene has CDR1 SQVTM and CDR2 ANQGSEA. CDR3 size: 12 residues. Trimming stripped 0 bases from V and 0 bases from J, with 3 bases between. DNA for the CDR3: TGCAGCGTTGAAGAGGCCTCCTACGAGCAGTACTTC. Its translation: CSVEEASYEQYF.

The chain carries TRBV7-6 and TRBJ2-5; 7 nucleotides match TRBD2. This CDR3 region has 14 residues. J gave up 5 bases and V 1 base, and 4 bases lay outside the gene matches. Per the germline V gene, CDR1 is SGHVS and CDR2 is FNYEAQ. The CDR3 loop reads CASSLGGGPETQYF. CDR3 sequence (DNA): TGTGCCAGCAGCTTAGGGGGAGGGCCTGAGACCCAGTACTTC.